The 13 T cell receptor beta chains below were found in one sample sequenced in a study of cytomegalovirus exposure and HLA in healthy donors. Only in-frame clones appear in the TCRdb table, and some are missing; sequencing was by immunoSEQ multiplex PCR. The sample gives around 300,000 clones, roughly 86% of which show up once; approximately 0.9% is in the top ten. Sequencing input: PBMCs. The receptors stem from a man aged 30 to 45 in good health and CMV-seronegative.

Only one count was recorded for this clone. J is TRBJ1-4 and V is TRBV5-1; possibly TRBD1 for D (5 bases). CDR1 is SGHRS and CDR2 is YFSETQ in the germline V gene. V lost 1 base, J lost 7 bases, and 14 bases lay in between. This CDR3 region has 15 residues. The CDR3 here is CASSLRPQGGEKLFF. The CDR3 bases are TGCGCCAGCAGCTTGAGGCCGCAGGGTGGTGAAAAACTGTTTTTT.

The chain has TRBV14 and TRBJ1-1; D possibly corresponds to TRBD1 (5 bases). This CDR3 contains 16 residues. The V gene's germline CDR1 is SGHDN and CDR2 FVKESK. V was clipped by 4 bases and J by 0 bases, with 15 bases between them. DNA for the CDR3: TGTGCCAGCAGCCCCACTACCCAGGGCCTGAACACTGAAGCTTTCTTT. Translating it yields CASSPTTQGLNTEAFF.

The rearrangement links TRBV2 to TRBJ1-4; tentatively, D is TRBD1 (6 bases). From germline, CDR1 is SNHLY and CDR2 FYNNEI. There are 15 residues in the CDR3. V gave up 3 bases and J gave up 6 bases, with 14 bases separating them. The CDR3 coding sequence is TGTGCCAGCAGTGATCCAGGGGCGACGGATGAAAAACTGTTTTTT. This encodes CASSDPGATDEKLFF.

As to this clone: It may be a read error: a sequence one base away is much more abundant. V is TRBV20-1 and J is TRBJ2-7; TRBD2 might be the D (5 bases). The CDR3 totals 11 residues. Germline V lookup: CDR1 DFQATT, CDR2 SNEGSKA (reference sequence). Trimming removed 2 bases at V and 3 bases at J, with 5 bases between. Here the CDR3 reads CSARRDYEQYF. CDR3 sequence (DNA): TGCAGTGCTAGACGGGACTACGAGCAGTACTTC.

The chain combines TRBV15 with TRBJ2-4, with D possibly matching TRBD1 (6 bases). CDR1 LNHNV and CDR2 YYDKDF come from the germline V gene (reference sequence). The CDR3 runs 14 residues. The germline V and J ends were trimmed by 0 bases and 3 bases, with 6 bases remaining between them. The CDR3 DNA sequence: TGTGCCACCAGCAGAGAAGGGGGCAAAAACATTCAGTACTTC. Translation: CATSREGGKNIQYF.

As concerns this clone: Other DNA sequences in the same sample also yield this CDR3. The gene calls are TRBV19 and TRBJ1-1; 7 nucleotides agree with TRBD1. The V gene's germline CDR1 is LNHDA and CDR2 SQIVND (reference sequence). The CDR3 spans 14 residues. V gave up 3 bases and J gave up 1 base; unmatched junction bases: 2. The CDR3 bases are TGTGCCAGTAGTATCGGGACAGCGAACACTGAAGCTTTCTTT. Protein: CASSIGTANTEAFF. The full variable domain, with the rest looked up from reference TRBV19 and TRBJ1-1, is DGGITQSPKYLFRKEGQNVTLSCEQNLNHDAMYWYRQDPGQGLRLIYYSQIVNDFQKGDIAEGYSVSREKKESFPLTVTSAQKNPTAFYLCASSIGTANTEAFFGQGTRLTVV.

The chain has TRBV7-9 and TRBJ1-2; 11 bases align to TRBD1. This CDR3 is 14 amino acids long. Germline CDR1 SEHNR, CDR2 FQNEAQ (reference sequence). Unmatched junction bases numbered 3, after V lost 5 bases and J lost 4 bases. The CDR3 DNA follows: TGTGCCAGCAGCGCAGGGACAGGGGGCTATGGCTACACCTTC. Protein sequence: CASSAGTGGYGYTF.

The rearrangement joins TRBV5-1 to TRBJ2-7; D remains ambiguous. V lost 4 bases to trimming and J lost 5 bases, with 16 bases between them. The V gene's germline CDR1 is SGHRS and CDR2 YFSETQ. CDR3 size: 14 residues. The CDR3 protein is CASSLVSALDEQYF. Here the CDR3 DNA reads TGCGCCAGCAGCCTGGTAAGCGCCCTCGACGAGCAGTACTTC.

This rearrangement joins TRBV5-1 to TRBJ1-4; D is undetermined. This CDR3 has 16 amino acids. V lost 1 base and J lost 0, with 10 bases in between. In germline, CDR1 is SGHRS, CDR2 YFSETQ. CDR3 in amino acids: CASSLLTGATNEKLFF. CDR3 DNA: TGCGCCAGCAGCTTGCTAACGGGTGCAACTAATGAAAAACTGTTTTTT.

The V call is TRBV6-6, the J call TRBJ2-3; 7 bases are shared with TRBD1. Trimming cost V 4 bases and J 1 base; bases outside gene matches: 5. Germline V gene data show CDR1 as MNHNY and CDR2 as SVGAGI (reference sequence). CDR3 length: 15 residues. Here the CDR3 reads CASSLQGKGTDTQYF. The CDR3 nucleotides are TGTGCCAGCAGTTTACAGGGGAAGGGCACAGATACGCAGTATTTT.

The chain employs TRBV7-9 and TRBJ1-1; 8 nucleotides line up with TRBD1. V trimming: 5 bases; J trimming: 1 base; junction bases outside the gene matches: 6. Germline V CDR1 and CDR2: SEHNR, FQNEAQ (reference sequence). This CDR3 spans 15 amino acids. In DNA form, the CDR3 reads TGTGCCAGCAGCCACGGACAGGGCCAGAACACTGAAGCTTTCTTT. Its protein is CASSHGQGQNTEAFF.

CDR3 sequence (DNA): TGTGCCAGCTCGGCAGGGTCGATATCCTACAATGAGCAGTTCTTC. Amino acid sequence: CASSAGSISYNEQFF. The gene calls are TRBV18 and TRBJ2-1; D may be TRBD1 (5 bases). With 6 bases removed from V and 1 base from J, the gap between germline ends came to 13 bases. The CDR3 runs 15 residues. CDR1 KGHSH and CDR2 LQKENI come from the germline V gene.

DNA for the CDR3: TGTGCCAGCAGCCAAGACAGGTCGTACCAAGAGACCCAGTACTTC. Residues: CASSQDRSYQETQYF. The chain recombines TRBV7-9 with TRBJ2-5; D might be TRBD1 (6 bases). V was shortened by 5 bases and J by 0 bases, with 13 bases between the two germline ends. The germline V gene has CDR1 SEHNR and CDR2 FQNEAQ (reference sequence). The CDR3 sequence is 15 residues long.